These 2 T cell receptor beta chains were sequenced from one sample in a study of post-analysis software for immune sequencing data. Whole-study findings and limits: Elevated frequency relative to controls characterized 4 or 5 TRBV segments in patients, TRBV5-6, TRBV5-1 and TRBV20-1 among them.

Unique molecular identifiers were built into the TCR beta cDNA libraries. TCRdb re-derived calls from the PCR reads in MiXCR, one entry per CDR3 protein. The sample holds 430,000 or so distinct CDR3 sequences, approximately 39% seen once. These receptors' antigens are unknown. Sequencing used blood. The receptors here all came from a girl aged 2-9 years with multiple sclerosis.

The chain is built from TRBV30 and TRBJ1-1; the D gene is possibly TRBD1 (6 bases). The V and J ends lost 4 bases and 0 bases respectively, with 15 bases between them. Germline V gene sequence: CDR1 GTSNPN, CDR2 SVGIG (reference sequence). This CDR3 comprises 15 residues. The CDR3 DNA reads TGTGCCTGGACCGACTATGGGGGCCTGAACACTGAAGCTTTCTTT. Translated, it gives CAWTDYGGLNTEAFF. Variable domain in full (rest from reference TRBV30 and TRBJ1-1): SQTIHQWPATLVQPVGSPLSLECTVEGTSNPNLYWYRQAAGRGLQLLFYSVGIGQISSEVPQNLSASRPQDRQFILSSKKLLLSDSGFYLCAWTDYGGLNTEAFFGQGTRLTVV.

The rearrangement links TRBV29-1 to TRBJ2-3; 9 positions match TRBD2. CDR1 SQVTM and CDR2 ANQGSEA come from the germline V gene. The CDR3 loop spans 18 amino acids. The trim removed 4 bases at V and 1 base at J, leaving 15 bases unmatched. CDR3 coding DNA: TGCAGCGTTGGCCCCGTGGGCGGGAGGGCCGGAGGCACAGATACGCAGTATTTT. Protein product: CSVGPVGGRAGGTDTQYF.